This T cell receptor (beta chain) was recorded in a study of T cells in tumors after PD-1 blockade. Study-level background: Daily vismodegib 150 mg continued in a subset of anti-PD-1-treated patients.

The CDR3 runs to 15 residues. Clones were sequenced by immunoSEQ multiplex PCR, and TCRdb holds only the in-frame ones, with some missing. The sample records around 60,000 clones, around 80% being singletons. V gene TRBV21-1 combines with J gene TRBJ1-5; the table calls TRBD1, which could not be checked here. TRBV21-1 is labeled a pseudogene. The receptor's source is a human donor with basal cell carcinoma. This sample comprised PBMCs, obtained before anti-PD-1 treatment. The CDR3 DNA is TGTGCCAGCAGAGAACAGGGGGCGACTTTTCAGCCCCAGCATTTT. Amino acid sequence: CASREQGATFQPQHF.